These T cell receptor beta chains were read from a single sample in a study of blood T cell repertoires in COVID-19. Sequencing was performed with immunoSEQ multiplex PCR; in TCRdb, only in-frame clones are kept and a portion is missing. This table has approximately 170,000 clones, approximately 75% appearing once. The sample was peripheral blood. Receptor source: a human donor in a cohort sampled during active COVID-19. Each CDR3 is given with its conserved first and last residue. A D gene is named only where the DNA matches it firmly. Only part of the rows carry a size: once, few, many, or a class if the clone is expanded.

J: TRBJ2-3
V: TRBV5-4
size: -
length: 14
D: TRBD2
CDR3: CASSLGGLALTQYF
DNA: TGTGCCAGCAGCTTGGGGGGACTAGCCCTTACGCAGTATTTT

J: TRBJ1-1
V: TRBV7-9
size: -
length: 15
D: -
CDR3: CASSAQGAQNTEAFF
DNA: TGTGCCAGCAGCGCACAGGGAGCCCAGAACACTGAAGCTTTCTTT

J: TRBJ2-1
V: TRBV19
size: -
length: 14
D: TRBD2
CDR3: CASSPSGHVGEQFF
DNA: TGTGCCAGTAGTCCTAGCGGCCACGTCGGTGAGCAGTTCTTC

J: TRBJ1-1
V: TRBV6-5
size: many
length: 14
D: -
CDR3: CASTPWGENTEAFF
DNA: TGTGCCAGCACCCCCTGGGGGGAGAACACTGAAGCTTTCTTT

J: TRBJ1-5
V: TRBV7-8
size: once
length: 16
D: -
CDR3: CASSLSRGMENQPQHF
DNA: TGTGCCAGCAGCTTAAGCAGGGGAATGGAGAATCAGCCCCAGCATTTT

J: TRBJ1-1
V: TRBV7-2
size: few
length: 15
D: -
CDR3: CASSPEGRRNTEAFF
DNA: TGTGCCAGCAGCCCGGAGGGACGGAGGAACACTGAAGCTTTCTTT

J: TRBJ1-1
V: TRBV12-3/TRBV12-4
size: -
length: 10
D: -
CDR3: CASSSGIAFF
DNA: TGTGCCAGCAGTTCGGGTATAGCTTTCTTT

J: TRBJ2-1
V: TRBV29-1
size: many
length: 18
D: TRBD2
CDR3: CSVELAGTSTNSYNEQFF
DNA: TGCAGCGTTGAACTCGCCGGGACTAGCACCAATTCCTACAATGAGCAGTTCTTC

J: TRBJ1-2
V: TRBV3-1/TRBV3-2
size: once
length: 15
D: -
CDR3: CASSQVQGSNYGYTF
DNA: TGTGCCAGCAGCCAAGTCCAGGGGAGTAACTATGGCTACACCTTC

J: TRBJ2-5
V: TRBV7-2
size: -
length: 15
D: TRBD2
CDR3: CASSTRTSRGETQYF
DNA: TGTGCCAGCAGCACCCGGACTAGCCGCGGGGAGACCCAGTACTTC

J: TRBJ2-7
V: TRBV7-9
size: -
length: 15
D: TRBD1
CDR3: CASSLVGQNPYEQYF
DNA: TGTGCCAGCAGCTTAGTGGGACAGAATCCCTACGAGCAGTACTTC

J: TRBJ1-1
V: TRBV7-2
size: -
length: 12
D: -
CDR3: CASSPGVTEAFF
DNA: TGTGCCAGCAGTCCAGGGGTTACTGAAGCTTTCTTT

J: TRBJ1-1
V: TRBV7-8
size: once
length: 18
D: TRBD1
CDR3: CASSPGRREGGAYTEAFF
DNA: TGTGCCAGCAGCCCTGGCCGGAGGGAAGGGGGCGCTTACACTGAAGCTTTCTTT

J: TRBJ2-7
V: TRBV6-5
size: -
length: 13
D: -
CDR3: CASSYGRAYEQYF
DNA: TGTGCCAGCAGTTACGGCAGGGCCTACGAGCAGTACTTC

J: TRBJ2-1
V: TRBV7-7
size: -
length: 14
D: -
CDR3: CASSLSRVSNEQFF
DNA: TGTGCTAGCAGCTTGTCCCGAGTGAGTAATGAGCAGTTCTTC

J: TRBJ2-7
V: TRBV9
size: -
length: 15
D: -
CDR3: CASSVGLESSYEQYF
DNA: TGTGCCAGCAGCGTAGGACTGGAGAGCTCCTACGAGCAGTACTTC

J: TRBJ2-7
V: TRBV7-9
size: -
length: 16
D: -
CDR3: CASSQVSDSKNYEQYF
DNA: TGTGCCAGCAGCCAAGTATCGGACAGTAAAAACTACGAGCAGTACTTC

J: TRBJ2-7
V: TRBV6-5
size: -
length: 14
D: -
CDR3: CASSFRGKRIEQYF
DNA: TGTGCCAGCAGTTTCAGAGGGAAACGTATCGAGCAGTACTTC

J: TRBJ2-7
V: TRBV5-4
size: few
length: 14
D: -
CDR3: CASSLPGTSYEQYF
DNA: TGTGCCAGCAGCTTGCCGGGTACCTCCTACGAGCAGTACTTC

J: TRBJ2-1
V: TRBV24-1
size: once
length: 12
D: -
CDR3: CATSDTGWEQFF
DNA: TGTGCCACCAGTGATACCGGGTGGGAGCAGTTCTTC

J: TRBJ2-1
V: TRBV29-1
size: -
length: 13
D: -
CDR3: CSVERRGSNEQFF
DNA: TGCAGCGTTGAACGGCGGGGTAGCAATGAGCAGTTCTTC

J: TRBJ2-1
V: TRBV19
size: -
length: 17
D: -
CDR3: CASSIDPPGSSYNEQFF
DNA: TGTGCCAGTAGTATAGATCCCCCCGGGAGCTCCTACAATGAGCAGTTCTTC

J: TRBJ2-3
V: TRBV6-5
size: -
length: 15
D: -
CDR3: CASSWRGTSTDTQYF
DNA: TGTGCCAGCAGTTGGCGGGGAACTAGCACAGATACGCAGTATTTT

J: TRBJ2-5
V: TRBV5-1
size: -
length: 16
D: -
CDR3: CASSSGEPIGQETQYF
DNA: TGCGCCAGCAGCTCCGGAGAACCGATTGGGCAAGAGACCCAGTACTTC

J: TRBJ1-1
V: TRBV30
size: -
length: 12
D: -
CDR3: CAWNLPKPEAFF
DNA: TGTGCCTGGAACCTACCAAAACCCGAAGCTTTCTTT

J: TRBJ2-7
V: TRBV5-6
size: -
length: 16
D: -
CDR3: CASSASTQGMSYEQYF
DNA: TGTGCCAGCAGCGCGTCGACCCAGGGCATGTCCTACGAGCAGTACTTC

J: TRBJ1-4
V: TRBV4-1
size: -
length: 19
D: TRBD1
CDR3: CASSQSPYGQVRTNEKLFF
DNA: TGCGCCAGCAGCCAAAGCCCCTACGGACAGGTTCGAACTAATGAAAAACTGTTTTTT

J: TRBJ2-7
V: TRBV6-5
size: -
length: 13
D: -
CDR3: CASRNLVNYEQYF
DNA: TGTGCCAGCAGGAACCTAGTAAACTACGAGCAGTACTTC

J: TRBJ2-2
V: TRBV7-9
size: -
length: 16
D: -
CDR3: CASSLSKDSSTGELFF
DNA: TGTGCCAGCAGCCTCTCTAAGGACTCGAGCACCGGGGAGCTGTTTTTT

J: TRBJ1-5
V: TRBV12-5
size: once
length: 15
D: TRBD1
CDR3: CASGHGQGKNQPQHF
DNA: TGTGCTAGTGGTCATGGACAGGGCAAAAATCAGCCCCAGCATTTT

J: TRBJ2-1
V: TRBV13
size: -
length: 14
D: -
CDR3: CASKMWASGNEQFF
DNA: TGTGCCAGCAAGATGTGGGCCTCAGGTAATGAGCAGTTCTTC

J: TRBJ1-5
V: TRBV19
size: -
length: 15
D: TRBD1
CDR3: CASNTGTAINQPQHF
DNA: TGTGCCAGTAATACTGGGACAGCTATTAATCAGCCCCAGCATTTT

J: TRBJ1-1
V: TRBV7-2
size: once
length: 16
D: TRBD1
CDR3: CASSPRGDRVNTEAFF
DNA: TGTGCCAGCAGCCCCAGAGGGGACAGGGTGAACACTGAAGCTTTCTTT

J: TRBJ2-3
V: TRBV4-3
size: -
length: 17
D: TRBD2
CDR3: CASSPGTSGGSRDTQYF
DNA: TGCGCCAGCAGCCCCGGCACTAGCGGGGGGTCCCGAGATACGCAGTATTTT

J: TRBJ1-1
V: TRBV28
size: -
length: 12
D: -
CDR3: CASSLVAAEAFF
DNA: TGTGCCAGCAGTCTGGTGGCCGCTGAAGCTTTCTTT

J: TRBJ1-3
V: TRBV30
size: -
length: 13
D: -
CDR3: CAWSAGSGNTIYF
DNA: TGTGCCTGGAGTGCGGGCTCTGGAAACACCATATATTTT

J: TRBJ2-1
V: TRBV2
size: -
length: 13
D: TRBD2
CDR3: CASRDWTRNEQFF
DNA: TGTGCCAGCCGAGATTGGACTAGGAATGAGCAGTTCTTC

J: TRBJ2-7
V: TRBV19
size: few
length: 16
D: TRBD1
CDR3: CASSMALGQGIHEQYF
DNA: TGTGCCAGTAGCATGGCATTGGGACAGGGGATACACGAGCAGTACTTC